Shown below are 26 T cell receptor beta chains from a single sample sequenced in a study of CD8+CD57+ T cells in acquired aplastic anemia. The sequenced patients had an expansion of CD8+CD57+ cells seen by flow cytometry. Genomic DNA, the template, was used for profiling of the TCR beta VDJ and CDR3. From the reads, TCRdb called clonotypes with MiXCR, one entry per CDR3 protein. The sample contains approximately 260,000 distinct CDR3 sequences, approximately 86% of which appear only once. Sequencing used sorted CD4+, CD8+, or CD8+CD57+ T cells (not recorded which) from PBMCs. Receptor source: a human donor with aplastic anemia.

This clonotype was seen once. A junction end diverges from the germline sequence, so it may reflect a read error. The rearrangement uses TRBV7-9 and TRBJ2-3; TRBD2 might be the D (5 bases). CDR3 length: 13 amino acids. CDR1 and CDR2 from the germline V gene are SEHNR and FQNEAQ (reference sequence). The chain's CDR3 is CASGLVPGELFFF. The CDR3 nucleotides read TGTGCCAGCGGCTTAGTACCCGGGGAGCTGTTTTTTTTT.

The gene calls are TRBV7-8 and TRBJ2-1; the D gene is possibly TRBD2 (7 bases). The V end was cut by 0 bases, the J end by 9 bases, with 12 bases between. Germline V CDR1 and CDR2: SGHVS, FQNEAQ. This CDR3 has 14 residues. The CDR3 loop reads CASSLAGGLAEQFF. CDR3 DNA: TGTGCCAGCAGCTTAGCGGGGGGGCTGGCTGAGCAGTTCTTC.

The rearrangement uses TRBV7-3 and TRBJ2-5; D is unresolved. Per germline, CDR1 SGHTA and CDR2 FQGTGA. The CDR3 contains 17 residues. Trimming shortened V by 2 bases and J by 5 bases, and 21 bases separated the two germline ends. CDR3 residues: CASSLPARPVTQETQYF. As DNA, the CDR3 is TGTGCCAGCAGCTTACCGGCTCGCCCCGTTACGCAGGAGACCCAGTACTTC.

CDR3 sequence (DNA): TGTGCCAGCAGCTTGGATCCAGGAATCTTCTACGAGCAGTACTTC. As protein: CASSLDPGIFYEQYF. This chain joins TRBV7-4 and TRBJ2-7; D remains ambiguous. This CDR3 is built from 15 residues. V shed 3 bases and J shed 3 bases, with 15 bases lying between them. The germline V gene has CDR1 SGHVT and CDR2 SQSDAQ.

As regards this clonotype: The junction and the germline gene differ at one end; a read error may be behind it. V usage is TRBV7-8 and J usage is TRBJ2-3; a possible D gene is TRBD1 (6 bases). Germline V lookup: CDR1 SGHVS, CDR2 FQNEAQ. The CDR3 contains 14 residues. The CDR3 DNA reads TGTGCCAGCAGCTTTCATCGAGGCCGGACAGCCCTTTCCTTT. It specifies CASSFHRGRTALSF.

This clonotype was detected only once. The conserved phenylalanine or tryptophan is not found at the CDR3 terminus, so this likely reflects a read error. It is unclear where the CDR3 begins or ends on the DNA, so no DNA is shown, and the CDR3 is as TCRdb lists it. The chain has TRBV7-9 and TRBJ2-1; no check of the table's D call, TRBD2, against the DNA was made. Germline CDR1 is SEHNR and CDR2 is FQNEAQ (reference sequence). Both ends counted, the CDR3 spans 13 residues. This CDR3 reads CASSLSNLHEKFY.

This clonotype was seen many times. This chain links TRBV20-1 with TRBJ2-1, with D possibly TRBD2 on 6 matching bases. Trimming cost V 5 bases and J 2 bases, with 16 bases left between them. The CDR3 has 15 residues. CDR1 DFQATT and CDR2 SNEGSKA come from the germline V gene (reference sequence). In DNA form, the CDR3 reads TGCAGTGCTGGCCCGGGACTGGCACCCTACAATGAGCAGTTCTTC. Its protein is CSAGPGLAPYNEQFF.

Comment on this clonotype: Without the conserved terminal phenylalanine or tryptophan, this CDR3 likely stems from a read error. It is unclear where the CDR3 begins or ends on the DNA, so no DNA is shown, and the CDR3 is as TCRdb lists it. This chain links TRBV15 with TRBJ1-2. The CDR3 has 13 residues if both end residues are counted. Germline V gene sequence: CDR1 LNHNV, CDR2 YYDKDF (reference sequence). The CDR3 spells CASSRGDQRDYQY.

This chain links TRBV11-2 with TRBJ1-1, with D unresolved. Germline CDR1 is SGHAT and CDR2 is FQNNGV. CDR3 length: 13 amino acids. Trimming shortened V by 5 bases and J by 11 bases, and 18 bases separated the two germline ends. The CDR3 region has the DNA TGTGCCAGCAGCGCGGGCAGCCTCGGCCGGGCTTTCTTT. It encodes CASSAGSLGRAFF.

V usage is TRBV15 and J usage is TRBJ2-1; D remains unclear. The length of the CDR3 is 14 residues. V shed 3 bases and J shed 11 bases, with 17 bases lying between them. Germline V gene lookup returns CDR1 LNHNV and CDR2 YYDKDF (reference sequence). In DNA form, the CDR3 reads TGTGCCACCAGCAGGGACGGCGCGCAAGAGAAGCAGTTCTTC. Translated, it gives CATSRDGAQEKQFF.

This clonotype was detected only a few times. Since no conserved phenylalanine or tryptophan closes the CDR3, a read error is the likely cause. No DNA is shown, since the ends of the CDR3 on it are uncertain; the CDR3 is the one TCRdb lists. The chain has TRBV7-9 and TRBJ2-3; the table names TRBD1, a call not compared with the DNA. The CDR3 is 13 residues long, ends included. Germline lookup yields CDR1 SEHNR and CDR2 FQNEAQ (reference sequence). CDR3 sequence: CASSYSGTGYEQY.

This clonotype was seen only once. CDR3 protein: CASSLYRDMGSPLHF. As DNA, the CDR3 is TGTGCCAGCAGCTTATACCGGGACATGGGGTCACCCCTCCACTTT. The chain has TRBV13 and TRBJ1-6, with D tentatively TRBD1 (6 bases). The germline V gene has CDR1 PRHDT and CDR2 FYEKMQ (reference sequence). This CDR3 is 15 amino acids long. Trimming pared 2 bases from V and 10 bases from J, leaving 15 bases between.

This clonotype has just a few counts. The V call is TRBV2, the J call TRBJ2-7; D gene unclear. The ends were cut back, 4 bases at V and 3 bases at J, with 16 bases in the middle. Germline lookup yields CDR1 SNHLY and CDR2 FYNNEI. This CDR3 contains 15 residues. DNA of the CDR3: TGTGCCAGCAGTGTAATCCAGGAGAACTTCTACGAGCAGTACGTC. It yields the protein CASSVIQENFYEQYV.

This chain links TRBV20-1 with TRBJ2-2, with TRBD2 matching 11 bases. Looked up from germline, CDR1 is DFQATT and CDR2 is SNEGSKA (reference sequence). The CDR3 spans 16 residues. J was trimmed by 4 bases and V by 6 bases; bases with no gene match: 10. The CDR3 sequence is CSARALAGGGTGELFF. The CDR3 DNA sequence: TGCAGTGCCCGAGCCCTAGCGGGAGGAGGCACCGGGGAGCTGTTTTTT.

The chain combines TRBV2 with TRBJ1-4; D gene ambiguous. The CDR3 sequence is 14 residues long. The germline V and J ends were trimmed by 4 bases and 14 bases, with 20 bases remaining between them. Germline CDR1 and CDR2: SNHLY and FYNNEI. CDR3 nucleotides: TGTGCCAGCAGTGGGTCGAGTAGCAATCAGCCCCTGTTTTTT. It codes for CASSGSSSNQPLFF. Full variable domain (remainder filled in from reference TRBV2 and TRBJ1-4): EPEVTQTPSHQVTQMGQEVILRCVPISNHLYFYWYRQILGQKVEFLVSFYNNEISEKSEIFDDQFSVERPDGSNFTLKIRSTKLEDSAMYFCASSGSSSNQPLFFGSGTQLSVL.

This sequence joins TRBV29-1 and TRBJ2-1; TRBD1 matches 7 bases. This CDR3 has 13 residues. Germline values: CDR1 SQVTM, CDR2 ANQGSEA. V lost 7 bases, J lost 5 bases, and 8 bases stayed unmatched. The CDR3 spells CSGGTERNNEQFF. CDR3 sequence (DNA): TGCAGCGGAGGGACAGAGCGTAACAATGAGCAGTTCTTC.

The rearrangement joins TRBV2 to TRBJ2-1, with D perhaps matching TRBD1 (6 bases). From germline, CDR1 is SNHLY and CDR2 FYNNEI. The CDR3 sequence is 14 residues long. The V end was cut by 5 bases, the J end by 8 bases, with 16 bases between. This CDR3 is CASSCTGTIDEQFF. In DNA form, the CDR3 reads TGTGCCAGCAGTTGTACCGGGACAATTGATGAGCAGTTCTTC. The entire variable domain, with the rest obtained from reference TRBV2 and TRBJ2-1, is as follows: EPEVTQTPSHQVTQMGQEVILRCVPISNHLYFYWYRQILGQKVEFLVSFYNNEISEKSEIFDDQFSVERPDGSNFTLKIRSTKLEDSAMYFCASSCTGTIDEQFFGPGTRLTVL.

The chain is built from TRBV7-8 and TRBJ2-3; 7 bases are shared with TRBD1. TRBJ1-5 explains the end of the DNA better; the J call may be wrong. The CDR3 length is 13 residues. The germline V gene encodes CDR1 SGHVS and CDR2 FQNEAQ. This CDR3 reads CASGVGGTHNQHF. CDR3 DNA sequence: TGTGCCAGCGGGGTAGGGGGCACACATAATCAGCATTTT.

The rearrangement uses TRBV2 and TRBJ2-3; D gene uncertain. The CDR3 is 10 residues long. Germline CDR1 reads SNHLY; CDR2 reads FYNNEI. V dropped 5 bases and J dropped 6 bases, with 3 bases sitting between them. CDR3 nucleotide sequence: TGTGCCAGCAGTCCGGATACGCAGTATTTT. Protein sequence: CASSPDTQYF.

CDR3 DNA: TGTGCCAGCAGCTTTGCAGGAAGCGGGGGGAGCGAGTATTTT. Protein sequence: CASSFAGSGGSEYF. V and J are TRBV7-9 and TRBJ2-3, with TRBD2 identical over 9 bases. The ends lost 3 bases at V and 13 bases at J; junction bases unmatched: 11. The CDR3 has 14 residues. Germline CDR1 SEHNR, CDR2 FQNEAQ (reference sequence).

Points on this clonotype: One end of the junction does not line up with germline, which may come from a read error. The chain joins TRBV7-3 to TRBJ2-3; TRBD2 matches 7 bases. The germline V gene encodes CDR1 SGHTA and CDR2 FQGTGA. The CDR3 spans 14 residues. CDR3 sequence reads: CASSSEGGLSPHHF. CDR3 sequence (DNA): TGTGCCAGCAGCTCAGAGGGAGGGCTCTCACCCCACCATTTT.

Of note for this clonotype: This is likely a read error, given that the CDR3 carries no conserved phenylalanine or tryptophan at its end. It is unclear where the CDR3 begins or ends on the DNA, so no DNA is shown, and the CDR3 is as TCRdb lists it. CDR3: CASSDGEISSILAH. V usage is TRBV2 and J usage is TRBJ1-1. The length of the CDR3 is 14 amino acids, counting both ends. Germline lookup yields CDR1 SNHLY and CDR2 FYNNEI.

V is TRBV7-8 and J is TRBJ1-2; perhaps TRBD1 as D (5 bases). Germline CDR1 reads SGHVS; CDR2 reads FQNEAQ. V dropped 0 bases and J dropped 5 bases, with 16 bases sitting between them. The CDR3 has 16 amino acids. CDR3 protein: CASSLAGDPDIYGYTF. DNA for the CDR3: TGTGCCAGCAGCTTAGCGGGGGATCCGGATATATATGGCTACACCTTC.

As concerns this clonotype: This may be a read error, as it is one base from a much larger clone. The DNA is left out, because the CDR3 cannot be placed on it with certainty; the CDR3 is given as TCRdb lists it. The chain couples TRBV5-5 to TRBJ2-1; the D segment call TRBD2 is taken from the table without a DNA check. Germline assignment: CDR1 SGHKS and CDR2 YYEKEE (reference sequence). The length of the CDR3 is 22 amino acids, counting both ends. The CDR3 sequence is CASSFDICSATLGDSSYNEQFF.

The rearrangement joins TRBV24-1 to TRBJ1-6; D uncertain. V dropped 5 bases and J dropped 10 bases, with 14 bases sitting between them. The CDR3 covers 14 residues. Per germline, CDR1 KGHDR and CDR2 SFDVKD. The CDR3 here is CATSGAPEGSPLHF. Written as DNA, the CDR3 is TGTGCCACCAGTGGGGCCCCCGAGGGATCACCCCTCCACTTT.

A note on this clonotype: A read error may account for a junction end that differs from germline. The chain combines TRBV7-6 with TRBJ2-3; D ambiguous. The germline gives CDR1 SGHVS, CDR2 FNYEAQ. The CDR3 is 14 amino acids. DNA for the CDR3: TGTGCCAGCAGCCAGGCGAGCTCCCACGAGCAGTACGTCTTT. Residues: CASSQASSHEQYVF.